This record looks at one TCR beta chain sequence and its context. Its antigen is unknown. Qualities for individual bases were not recorded, and no much larger clone is one base off. This entry is derived from a study of a mutant IDH1 vaccine in newly diagnosed glioma (dated by TCRdb to 2020 to 2022). Regarding the complete study: Eight vaccinations were administered to patients in weeks 1, 3, 5, 7, 11, 15, 19 and 23, corresponding to visits V03 through V10. Vaccination started 4-6 weeks after radiotherapy alone, or was given together with temozolomide cycles in the groups whose treatment included chemotherapy. Of the roughly 32 patients who were treated, around 62% were male and approximately 38% were female, and the mean age was roughly 40 years. Before enrollment, patients had received standard therapy of radiotherapy alone, temozolomide alone, or radiochemotherapy with temozolomide; most received the combination. Six visits were used for peripheral blood collection: V03 (baseline), V05, V07, V10, V12 and V13. For exploratory analyses, fewer than 30 treated patients had longitudinal TCRB deep sequencing done wherever samples were available. General conclusions and limits of the study: Selection of PBMC samples for TCRB deep sequencing was based on availability. No apparent relationship was observed between pseudoprogression and alterations in the top peripheral T cell clonotypes detected by TCRB sequencing. It was noted by the authors that analyses of patient blood samples could not be reproduced owing to sample limitations. Immune responses induced by the vaccine were seen in around 93% of patients across multiple MHC alleles.

Library generation was performed with the immunoSEQ multiplex PCR assay. Rearranged TCR beta chain sequences were amplified with the hsTCRB Kit following the manufacturer's protocol. TCRB libraries were sequenced on an Illumina MiSeq. The authors processed their data as follows. The proprietary platform of the kit vendor was used for demultiplexing, trimming and gene mapping. Sourced from immuneACCESS, this table was stored by TCRdb with only in-frame sequences that have V and J called. A share of the clones is absent; for the studies checked, an unresolved V gene accounts for under half, and the remainder has no known explanation. The V and J calls and clone size were taken over from that table, and D and trimming were inferred from the DNA. This sample is represented by about 26,000 clones; roughly 84% of them were singletons. 6% to 8.5% of the sample goes to the ten largest clones. Sample time point, as interpreted from the label and publication: week 5, during vaccination. Every vaccine dose consisted of 300 ug of a 20-mer mutant IDH1 peptide in Montanide, administered subcutaneously together with topical imiquimod. The donors had newly diagnosed IDH1-mutant astrocytomas of WHO grade 3 or 4 that showed loss of nuclear ATRX. The samples were drawn from NOA16, a multicentre, single-arm, open-label phase I trial in Germany that tested a mutant IDH1 peptide vaccine in humans for the first time. Genomic DNA for TCRB sequencing was extracted from EDTA blood using the DNeasy Blood and Tissue Kit.

The CDR3 sequence holds 16 residues, the cysteine and phenylalanine included. The only DNA kept is the CDR3, 48 bases in frame from the first base. The germline V gene yields SGHRS for CDR1 and YFSETQ for CDR2. Trimming leaves V shorter by 4 bases and J shorter by 10 bases, with the junction holding 12 bases beyond the gene matches. The receptor comes from a man aged 35 to 55 with glioma. Some clones in this sample may be carry-over from other donors' samples. Rearrangement joined TRBV5-1 to TRBJ1-6; the junction holds 9 bases that match TRBD1. The sample here was PBMCs, taken from a glioma patient whose treatment included an IDH1 peptide vaccine. The DNA sequence reads TGCGCCAGCAGCCGGACAGGGGATAGGTCGAGCTCACCCCTCCACTTT. Translation gives CASSRTGDRSSSPLHF.